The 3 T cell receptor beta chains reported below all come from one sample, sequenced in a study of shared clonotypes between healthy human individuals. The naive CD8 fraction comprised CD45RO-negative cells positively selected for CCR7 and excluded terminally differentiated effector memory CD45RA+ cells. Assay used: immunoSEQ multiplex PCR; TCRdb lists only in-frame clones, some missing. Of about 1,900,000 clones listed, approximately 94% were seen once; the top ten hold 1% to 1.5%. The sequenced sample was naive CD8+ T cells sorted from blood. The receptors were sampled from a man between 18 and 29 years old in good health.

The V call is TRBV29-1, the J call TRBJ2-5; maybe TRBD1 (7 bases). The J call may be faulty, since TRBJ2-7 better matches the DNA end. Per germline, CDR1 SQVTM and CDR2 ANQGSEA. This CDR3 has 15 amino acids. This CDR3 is CSVRGGGGYLDEQYF. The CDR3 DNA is TGCAGCGTGAGGGGAGGAGGGGGCTATTTGGACGAGCAGTACTTC.

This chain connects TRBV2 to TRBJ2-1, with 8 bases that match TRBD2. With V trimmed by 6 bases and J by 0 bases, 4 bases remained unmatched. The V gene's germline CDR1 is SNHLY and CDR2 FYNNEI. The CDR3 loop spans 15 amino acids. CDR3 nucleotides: TGTGCCAGCAGCCTAGCGGGTAGCTCCTACAATGAGCAGTTCTTC. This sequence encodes CASSLAGSSYNEQFF.

For the CDR3, the DNA is TGTGCCAGCAGTTTATCCCCGGCTAGCGGGCAGAACGAGCAGTACTTC. It is translated as CASSLSPASGQNEQYF. The V gene is TRBV27, the J gene TRBJ2-7; 8 bases align to TRBD2. CDR1 is MNHEY, CDR2 SMNVEV, per germline (reference sequence). The CDR3 consists of 16 residues. After removal of 0 bases from V and 5 bases from J, the junction contained 9 bases not matched to a gene.